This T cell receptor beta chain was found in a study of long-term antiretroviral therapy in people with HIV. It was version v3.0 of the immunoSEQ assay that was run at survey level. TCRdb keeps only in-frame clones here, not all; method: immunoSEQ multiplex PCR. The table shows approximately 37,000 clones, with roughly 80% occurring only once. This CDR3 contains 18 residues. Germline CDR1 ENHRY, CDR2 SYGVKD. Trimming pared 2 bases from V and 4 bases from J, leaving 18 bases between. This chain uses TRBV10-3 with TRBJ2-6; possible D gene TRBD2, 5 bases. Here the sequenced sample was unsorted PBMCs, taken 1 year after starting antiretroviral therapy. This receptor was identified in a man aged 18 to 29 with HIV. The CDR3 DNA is TGTGCCATCAGTGAGGTCATGGGGAGCGACTCCGGGGCCAACGTCCTGACTTTC. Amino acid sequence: CAISEVMGSDSGANVLTF.